Below are 19 T cell receptor beta chains sequenced from a single sample in a study of neoadjuvant nivolumab and ipilimumab in lung cancer. Here immunoSEQ multiplex PCR was the method, and the copy in TCRdb shows in-frame clones only, minus some. This sample carries roughly 6,200 clones, 65% of them seen once, and the ten largest clones take about 14%. Material: tumor tissue, obtained after neoadjuvant nivolumab, alone or with ipilimumab, at or shortly before surgery. These receptors were taken from an adult with non-small cell lung cancer.

This chain links TRBV28 with TRBJ2-7; 10 bases agree with TRBD1. This CDR3 is built from 16 residues. In germline, CDR1 is MDHEN, CDR2 SYDVKM. J lost 4 bases, V lost 5 bases, and 11 bases had no gene match. The CDR3 coding sequence is TGTGCCAGCAGTGCTAATGGGGGACAGGGGTTGTACGAGCAGTACTTC. This translates into CASSANGGQGLYEQYF.

This clone was seen a single time. V gene TRBV5-6 combines with J gene TRBJ2-3; 8 bases are a match to TRBD1. Germline V gives CDR1 SGHDT, CDR2 YYEEEE. The CDR3 length is 12 residues. The junction had 5 bases not matched to a gene; V was cut back by 0 bases and J by 14 bases. The CDR3 loop is CASSLGGQGLYF. CDR3 DNA sequence: TGTGCCAGCAGCTTGGGTGGACAGGGATTGTATTTT.

The J gene is TRBJ2-5, the V gene TRBV15, with TRBD2 identical over 13 bases. J gave up 2 bases and V 0 bases, and 9 bases lay outside the gene matches. Germline loops: CDR1 LNHNV, CDR2 YYDKDF (reference sequence). The CDR3 consists of 19 residues. The chain's CDR3 is CATSRDIWTSGSTQETQYF. The CDR3 region has the DNA TGTGCCACCAGCAGAGATATCTGGACTAGCGGGAGTACTCAAGAGACCCAGTACTTC.

This clone came up a few times. The chain is built from TRBV19 and TRBJ2-2, with D hard to call. Germline V gene sequence: CDR1 LNHDA, CDR2 SQIVND (reference sequence). V lost 1 base and J lost 6, with 9 bases in between. CDR3 size: 14 residues. The chain's CDR3 is CASSIGAVAGELFF. Here the CDR3 DNA reads TGTGCCAGTAGTATAGGGGCCGTAGCCGGGGAGCTGTTTTTT.

By sample fraction, this clone is medium-sized. V usage is TRBV11-1 and J usage is TRBJ2-1; the match to TRBD2 covers 13 bases. The trim removed 1 base at V and 10 bases at J, leaving 4 bases unmatched. The germline CDR1 and CDR2 sequences are SGHAT and FQDESV (reference sequence). This CDR3 is built from 15 residues. The CDR3, as DNA: TGTGCCAGCAGCTTAGGGACTAGCGGGAGAGGAGAGCAGTTCTTC. Translation gives CASSLGTSGRGEQFF.

By share of the sample, this clone is medium-sized. The genes are TRBV27 and TRBJ2-5; D possibly corresponds to TRBD2 (7 bases). Germline loops: CDR1 MNHEY, CDR2 SMNVEV (reference sequence). V dropped 5 bases and J dropped 5 bases, with 15 bases sitting between them. The CDR3 runs 14 residues. The CDR3: CASSRRGPWETQYF. As DNA, the CDR3 is TGTGCCAGCAGTAGGCGGGGGCCCTGGGAGACCCAGTACTTC.

V usage is TRBV27 and J usage is TRBJ2-5, with 8 bases matching TRBD1. The germline V gene has CDR1 MNHEY and CDR2 SMNVEV (reference sequence). The junction had 12 bases not matched to a gene; V was cut back by 5 bases and J by 4 bases. The CDR3 covers 16 residues. This chain's CDR3 is CASSPLGQGVGETQYF. The CDR3 DNA reads as TGTGCCAGCAGTCCACTAGGACAGGGAGTGGGAGAGACCCAGTACTTC.

This clone was detected a few times. This chain uses TRBV5-1 with TRBJ1-5; D not certain. V lost 1 base and J 2 bases, leaving 10 bases between the germline ends. The length of the CDR3 is 15 residues. In germline, CDR1 is SGHRS, CDR2 YFSETQ. CDR3: CASSLSGIGNQPQHF. In DNA, the CDR3 is TGCGCCAGCAGCTTGTCTGGGATAGGCAATCAGCCCCAGCATTTT.

The V call is TRBV19, the J call TRBJ2-1; D may be TRBD1 or TRBD2 (5 bases each). Looked up from germline, CDR1 is LNHDA and CDR2 is SQIVND (reference sequence). The CDR3 spans 14 residues. Trimming cost V 10 bases and J 6 bases, with 19 bases left between them. CDR3 protein: CATWDVSSSNEQFF. CDR3 sequence (DNA): TGTGCCACCTGGGACGTGTCCAGCAGCAATGAGCAGTTCTTC.

This rearrangement joins TRBV7-9 to TRBJ1-2; 7 positions match TRBD1. The CDR3 length is 15 residues. Trimming took 5 bases from V and 0 from J; bases not matched to a gene: 6. CDR1 is SEHNR, CDR2 FQNEAQ, per germline (reference sequence). CDR3 DNA: TGTGCCAGCAGCCTTCCAGGGGGAGCTAACTATGGCTACACCTTC. It is translated as CASSLPGGANYGYTF.

This clone was recorded once. The J gene is TRBJ1-2, the V gene TRBV29-1, with a possible D match to TRBD1 (5 bases). Between the trimmed V and J ends, which lost 8 bases and 3 bases, there was a span of 16 bases. Germline V gene sequence: CDR1 SQVTM, CDR2 ANQGSEA. The length of the CDR3 is 13 residues. CDR3 in amino acids: CSIKGVQDYGYTF. CDR3 DNA: TGCAGCATAAAAGGGGTGCAGGACTATGGCTACACCTTC.

In its sample, this clone was seen a few times. The chain uses TRBV7-9 and TRBJ2-4; 8 bases align to TRBD2. Germline CDR1 reads SEHNR; CDR2 reads FQNEAQ (reference sequence). With 5 bases clipped from V and 9 bases from J, the junction kept 9 bases outside the gene matches. The CDR3 totals 14 residues. The CDR3 sequence is CASSPGRVGSIQYF. In DNA, the CDR3 is TGTGCCAGCAGCCCCGGGAGGGTGGGGAGCATTCAGTACTTC.

The chain employs TRBV27 and TRBJ2-1; 10 bases fit TRBD2. The CDR3 has 18 amino acids. The trim removed 1 base at V and 5 bases at J, leaving 11 bases unmatched. Looked up from germline, CDR1 is MNHEY and CDR2 is SMNVEV (reference sequence). CDR3 in DNA: TGTGCCAGCAGTTTATTCCCCCTTGGACTAGCGGTAAACAATGAGCAGTTCTTC. Its protein product is CASSLFPLGLAVNNEQFF.

The chain carries TRBV7-9 and TRBJ2-3; possible D gene TRBD2, 6 bases. The CDR3 is 18 amino acids. V dropped 4 bases and J dropped 0 bases, with 20 bases sitting between them. The V gene's germline CDR1 is SEHNR and CDR2 FQNEAQ (reference sequence). This CDR3 is CASSSPSNSGPSTDTQYF. In DNA, the CDR3 is TGTGCCAGCAGCTCCCCCTCCAATAGCGGTCCTAGCACAGATACGCAGTATTTT.

This clone has just a few counts. Its ends do not fully match the called genes, so a read error is possible. This chain joins TRBV5-8 and TRBJ2-2; a possible D gene is TRBD2 (6 bases). The CDR3 totals 14 residues. The V gene's germline CDR1 is SGHTS and CDR2 YDEGEE. The DNA for the CDR3 is TGTGCCAGCAGCTTCCGGGGGAACGCCGGGGAGCTGTTTTTT. Translated: CASSFRGNAGELFF.

V gene TRBV15 combines with J gene TRBJ2-3, with D possibly matching TRBD2 (6 bases). Germline CDR1 reads LNHNV; CDR2 reads YYDKDF (reference sequence). V lost 0 bases and J lost 5, with 9 bases in between. CDR3 length: 14 residues. The CDR3 reads CATSREEEGDTQYF. Written as DNA, the CDR3 is TGTGCCACCAGCAGAGAGGAGGAGGGAGATACGCAGTATTTT.

The chain has TRBV9 and TRBJ1-2; 10 positions agree with TRBD1. There are 14 residues in the CDR3. V gave up 6 bases and J gave up 3 bases; unmatched junction bases: 5. The germline gives CDR1 SGDLS, CDR2 YYNGEE. CDR3 region: CASTPGQGYYGYTF. As DNA, the CDR3 is TGTGCCAGCACCCCGGGACAGGGGTACTATGGCTACACCTTC. Full variable domain (outside the CDR3, taken from reference TRBV9 and TRBJ1-2): DSGVTQTPKHLITATGQRVTLRCSPRSGDLSVYWYQQSLDQGLQFLIQYYNGEERAKGNILERFSAQQFPDLHSELNLSSLELGDSALYFCASTPGQGYYGYTFGSGTRLTVV.

The J gene is TRBJ2-2, the V gene TRBV10-1; D gene uncertain. The germline gives CDR1 WNHNN, CDR2 SYGVQD (reference sequence). CDR3 size: 14 residues. The germline V and J ends were trimmed by 6 bases and 0 bases, with 8 bases remaining between them. CDR3 sequence: CASSPGPNTGELFF. The CDR3 DNA reads as TGCGCCAGCAGCCCAGGACCGAACACCGGGGAGCTGTTTTTT.

The chain recombines TRBV11-3 with TRBJ1-1; D may be TRBD1 (5 bases). This CDR3 contains 13 residues. Germline loops: CDR1 SGHNT, CDR2 YENEEA. V dropped 5 bases and J dropped 2 bases, with 9 bases sitting between them. For the CDR3, the DNA is TGTGCCAGCAGCGAACAGGTAAACACTGAAGCTTTCTTT. Its protein is CASSEQVNTEAFF.